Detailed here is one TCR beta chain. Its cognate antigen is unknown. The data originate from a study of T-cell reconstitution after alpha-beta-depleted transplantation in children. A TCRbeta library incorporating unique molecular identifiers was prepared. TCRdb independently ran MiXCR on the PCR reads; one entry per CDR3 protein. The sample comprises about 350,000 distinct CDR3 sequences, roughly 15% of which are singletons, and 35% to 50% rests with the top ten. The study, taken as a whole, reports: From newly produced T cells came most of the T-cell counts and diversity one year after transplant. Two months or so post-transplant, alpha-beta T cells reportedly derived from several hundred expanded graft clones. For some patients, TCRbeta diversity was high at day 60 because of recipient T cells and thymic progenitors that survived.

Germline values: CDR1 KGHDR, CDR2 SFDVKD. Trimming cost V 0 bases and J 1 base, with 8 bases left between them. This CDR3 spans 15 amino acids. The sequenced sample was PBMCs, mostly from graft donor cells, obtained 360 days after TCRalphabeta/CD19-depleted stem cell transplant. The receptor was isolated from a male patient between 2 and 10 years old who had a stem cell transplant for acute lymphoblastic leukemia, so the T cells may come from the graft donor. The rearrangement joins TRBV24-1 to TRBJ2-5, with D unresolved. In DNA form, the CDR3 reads TGTGCCACCAGTGATTTGGGCCGCTCCCAAGAGACCCAGTACTTC. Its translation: CATSDLGRSQETQYF.